This T cell receptor (beta chain) was documented in a study of cytomegalovirus exposure and HLA in healthy donors. Findings of the study overall: HLA alleles were associated with 17,000 or so TCR beta sequences in a later analysis at 0.05 false discovery rate. Most TCR sequences were rare, but some public TCRs occurred in many donors.

This CDR3 region has 13 residues. The ends were cut back, 5 bases at V and 9 bases at J, with 14 bases in the middle. Germline CDR1 LGHNT, CDR2 FRNRAP. A word on this clone: Its antigen is unidentified.

This PCR relied on a set of 60 Vbeta primers and 13 Jbeta primers. Assay used: immunoSEQ multiplex PCR; TCRdb lists only in-frame clones, some missing. The profile covers about 140,000 clones, with around 80% appearing a single time and roughly 2% taken by the ten largest. The V call is TRBV12-5, the J call TRBJ2-1; D is ambiguous. The sequence was collected from a man aged 25-40 years in good health and CMV-seronegative. The sample consisted of PBMCs. CDR3 loop: CASGPTISGEQFF. CDR3 coding DNA: TGTGCTAGTGGTCCGACCATCTCGGGTGAGCAGTTCTTC.